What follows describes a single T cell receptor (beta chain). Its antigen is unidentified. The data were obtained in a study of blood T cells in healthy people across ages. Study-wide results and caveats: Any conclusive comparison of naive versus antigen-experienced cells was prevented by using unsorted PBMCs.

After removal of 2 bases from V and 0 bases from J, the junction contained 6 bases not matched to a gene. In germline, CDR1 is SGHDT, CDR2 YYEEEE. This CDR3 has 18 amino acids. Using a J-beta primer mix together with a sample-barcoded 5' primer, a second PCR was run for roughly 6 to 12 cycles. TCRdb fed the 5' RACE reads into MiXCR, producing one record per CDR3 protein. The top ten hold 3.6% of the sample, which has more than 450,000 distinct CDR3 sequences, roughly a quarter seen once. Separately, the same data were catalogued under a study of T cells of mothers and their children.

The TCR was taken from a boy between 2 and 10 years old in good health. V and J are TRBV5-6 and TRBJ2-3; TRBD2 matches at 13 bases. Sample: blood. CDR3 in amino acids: CASSLGTSGVSSTDTQYF. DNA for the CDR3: TGTGCCAGCAGCTTAGGGACTAGCGGGGTTTCTAGCACAGATACGCAGTATTTT.